Following are 13 T cell receptor beta chains from one sample sequenced in a study of tumor-infiltrating lymphocytes in primary liver carcinoma. Unsorted bulk tissue, roughly 20-34 mg of it, served as the source for co-extraction of RNA and DNA. From approximately 450 ng total RNA, TCR beta cDNA was generated with a primer in the constant region. What produced the TCR beta libraries was three nested multiplex PCR rounds using slightly modified ARM-PCR. Forward primers for TRBV1-TRBV30 and a C-beta reverse primer served the first two PCR rounds, at around 9 cycles each. TCRdb re-analysed the multiplex PCR reads in MiXCR, keeping a single row per CDR3 protein. The repertoire has 47,000 or so distinct CDR3 sequences, about three quarters of them found once; the top ten carry roughly 24%. Sequencing was carried out using liver tumor tissue from sampling region 3. Subset: tumor region T3, left-lateral pole. The receptors originated from a man aged 35 to 55 with primary liver carcinoma and hepatitis B virus infection.

Details on this clonotype: At one of its ends the junction is not consistent with the germline gene, which may arise from a read error. The V and J genes are TRBV5-6 and TRBJ2-1; the D gene is possibly TRBD2 (7 bases). CDR1 is SGHDT, CDR2 YYEEEE, per germline. The CDR3 length is 18 residues. The CDR3 nucleotides are TGTGCCAGCAGCGCAGGACTAGTTCCAACAGGGAGGCACAATGAGAAGTCCTTC. Translation gives CASSAGLVPTGRHNEKSF.

The chain carries TRBV5-1 and TRBJ2-1; perhaps D is TRBD1 or TRBD2 (5 bases each). The V gene's germline CDR1 is SGHRS and CDR2 YFSETQ. CDR3 length: 15 residues. CDR3 coding DNA: TGCGTCAACAGCTTGGAGGCAGGGAACTACAATGAGCAGTTCTTC. As protein: CVNSLEAGNYNEQFF.

A word on this clonotype: Its ends do not fully match the called genes, so a read error is possible. This CDR3 reads CVSSLSVGLAGGGCEQYF. The CDR3 nucleotides are TGTGTCAGCAGCTTATCAGTTGGACTAGCGGGAGGGGGGTGCGAGCAGTACTTC. The gene calls are TRBV11-2 and TRBJ2-7; TRBD2 matches 15 bases. The germline gives CDR1 SGHAT, CDR2 FQNNGV. This CDR3 contains 18 residues.

To note about this clonotype: An end of the junction differs from the germline gene, which may be a read error. The rearrangement uses TRBV12-3 or TRBV12-4 and TRBJ2-7; D uncertain. The CDR3 spans 13 residues. The CDR3 here is CTSRLVQTYEQYF. CDR3 nucleotides: TGTACCAGCAGACTGGTACAGACCTACGAGCAGTACTTC.

This clonotype was recorded at least ten times. This chain uses TRBV12-3 or TRBV12-4 with TRBJ2-7; 12 nucleotides match TRBD2. This CDR3 has 16 residues. V trimming: 8 bases; J trimming: 3 bases; junction bases outside the gene matches: 11. This CDR3 is CASEPGLAGSYYEQYF. CDR3 sequence (DNA): TGTGCCAGCGAACCGGGACTAGCGGGCAGCTACTACGAGCAGTACTTC.

On this clonotype itself: A read error may produce the germline difference seen at one junction end. This chain connects TRBV28 to TRBJ2-6, with D perhaps matching TRBD1 or TRBD2 (5 bases each). Germline CDR1 and CDR2: MDHEN and SYDVKM. This CDR3 is built from 14 residues. DNA for the CDR3: TGTGCCAGCAGTTTAGGGTACGGGGCCAACGTCCCGACTTTC. Encoded protein: CASSLGYGANVPTF. The entire variable domain, with the rest obtained from reference TRBV28 and TRBJ2-6, is as follows: DVKVTQSSRYLVKRTGEKVFLECVQDMDHENMFWYRQDPGLGLRLIYFSYDVKMKEKGDIPEGYSVSREKKERFSLILESASTNQTSMYLCASSLGYGANVPTFGAGSRLTVL.

A remark on this clonotype: At one end, the junction sequence differs from germline, possibly due to a read error. V gene TRBV5-4 combines with J gene TRBJ2-6; tentatively, D is TRBD1 (5 bases). The germline V gene has CDR1 SGHNT and CDR2 YYREEE (reference sequence). The CDR3 consists of 18 residues. The chain's CDR3 is CASSFPSRRGSGANVQTF. In nucleotides, the CDR3 is TGTGCCAGCAGCTTCCCCTCGAGGCGAGGCTCTGGGGCCAACGTCCAGACTTTC.

A remark on this clonotype: An end of the junction differs from the germline gene, which may be a read error. CDR3 amino acids: CTSSFCRGEQYF. As DNA, the CDR3 is TGTACCAGCAGCTTTTGCAGGGGCGAGCAGTACTTC. The chain combines TRBV11-2 with TRBJ2-7; D might be TRBD1 (6 bases). CDR1 SGHAT and CDR2 FQNNGV come from the germline V gene. The CDR3 loop spans 12 amino acids.

The V call is TRBV7-2, the J call TRBJ2-2; TRBD2 aligns across 7 bases. CDR1 SGHTA and CDR2 FQGNSA come from the germline V gene. The trim removed 2 bases at V and 6 bases at J, leaving 12 bases unmatched. The CDR3 loop spans 17 amino acids. The CDR3 DNA follows: TGTGCCAGCAGCTTATACGGAGGACTAGTTAACTCCGGGGAGCTGTTTTTT. Amino acid sequence: CASSLYGGLVNSGELFF.

The chain combines TRBV29-1 with TRBJ2-1; a weak D match, TRBD1 (6 bases). Trimming removed 3 bases at V and 4 bases at J, with 16 bases between. This CDR3 has 15 amino acids. CDR1 is SQVTM, CDR2 ANQGSEA, per germline. The CDR3 protein is CSVEHRGRGYNEQFF. CDR3 DNA: TGCAGCGTTGAGCACCGAGGCAGGGGTTACAATGAGCAGTTCTTC.

With respect to this clonotype: An end of the junction differs from the germline gene, which may be a read error. This chain links TRBV29-1 with TRBJ2-1, with D perhaps matching TRBD2 (6 bases). The germline gives CDR1 SQVTM, CDR2 ANQGSEA. This CDR3 spans 14 amino acids. CDR3 region: CSVLKTGGPNERFF. For the CDR3, the DNA is TGCAGCGTCCTCAAAACAGGAGGGCCAAATGAGCGGTTCTTC.

This clonotype appeared many times. The V gene is TRBV4-1, the J gene TRBJ2-2, with unresolved D. Germline CDR1 is MGHRA and CDR2 is YSYEKL. This CDR3 has 15 amino acids. V was trimmed by 3 bases and J by 2 bases, leaving 10 bases between them. CDR3 sequence: CASSHDKQNTGELFF. The CDR3 DNA reads TGCGCCAGCAGCCACGATAAACAAAACACCGGGGAGCTGTTTTTT.

By share, this clonotype counts as medium-sized. The rearrangement joins TRBV11-2 to TRBJ2-1; no firm D call. Germline V lookup: CDR1 SGHAT, CDR2 FQNNGV. Between the trimmed V and J ends, which lost 1 base and 8 bases, there was a span of 9 bases. CDR3 length equals 13 residues. In DNA, the CDR3 is TGTGCCAGCAGCTTAGCCCTATCGGATGAGCAGTTCTTC. Protein product: CASSLALSDEQFF.